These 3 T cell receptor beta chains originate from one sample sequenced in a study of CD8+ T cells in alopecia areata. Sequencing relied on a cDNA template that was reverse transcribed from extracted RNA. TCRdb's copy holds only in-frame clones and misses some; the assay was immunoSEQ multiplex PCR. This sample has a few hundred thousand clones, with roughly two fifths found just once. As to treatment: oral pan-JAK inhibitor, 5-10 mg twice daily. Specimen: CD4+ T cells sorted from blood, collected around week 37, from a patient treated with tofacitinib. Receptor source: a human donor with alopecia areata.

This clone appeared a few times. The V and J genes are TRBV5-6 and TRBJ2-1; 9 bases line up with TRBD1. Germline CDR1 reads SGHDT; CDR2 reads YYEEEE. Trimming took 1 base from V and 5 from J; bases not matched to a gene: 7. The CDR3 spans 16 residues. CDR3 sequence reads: CASSLWATGGHNEQFF. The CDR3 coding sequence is TGTGCCAGCAGCTTGTGGGCGACAGGGGGGCACAATGAGCAGTTCTTC.

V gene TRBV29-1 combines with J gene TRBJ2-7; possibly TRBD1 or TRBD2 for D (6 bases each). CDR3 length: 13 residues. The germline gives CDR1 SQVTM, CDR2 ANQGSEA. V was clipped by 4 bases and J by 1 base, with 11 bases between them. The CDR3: CSVAGAISYEQYF. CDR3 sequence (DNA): TGCAGCGTTGCGGGGGCCATATCCTACGAGCAGTACTTC.

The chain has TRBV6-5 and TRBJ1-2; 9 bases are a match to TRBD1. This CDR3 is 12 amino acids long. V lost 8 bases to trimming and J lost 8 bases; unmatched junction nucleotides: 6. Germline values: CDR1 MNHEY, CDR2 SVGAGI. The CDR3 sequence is CASGNRGRGYTF. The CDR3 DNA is TGTGCCAGCGGGAACAGGGGGCGAGGCTACACCTTC.